Following are 9 T cell receptor beta chains from one sample sequenced in a study of cytomegalovirus exposure and HLA in healthy donors. Primers for the PCR totalled 60 Vbeta and 13 Jbeta. Profiling relied on immunoSEQ multiplex PCR, and the TCRdb table lists in-frame clones only, not all of them. The table records about 130,000 clones, approximately 79% of them present only once. Sequenced: PBMCs. The receptor source for this set is a man aged 35 to 55 in good health and CMV-seropositive.

The V gene is TRBV5-4, the J gene TRBJ2-7, with TRBD2 identical over 8 bases. The V gene end was trimmed by 4 bases and the J gene end by 4 bases; junction bases not matched to a gene: 7. This CDR3 is built from 14 residues. CDR1 and CDR2 (germline): SGHNT, YYREEE (reference sequence). This chain's CDR3 is CASSRSGSMYEQYF. The CDR3 coding sequence is TGTGCCAGCAGCCGAAGCGGGAGTATGTACGAGCAGTACTTC.

The J gene is TRBJ2-1, the V gene TRBV27; TRBD2 matches 10 bases. The V and J ends lost 2 bases and 6 bases, in that order; junction bases with no gene match: 4. CDR3 length: 15 residues. CDR1 MNHEY and CDR2 SMNVEV come from the germline V gene (reference sequence). CDR3 loop: CASSLGLAEINEQFF. Written as DNA, the CDR3 is TGTGCCAGCAGTTTAGGACTAGCGGAAATCAATGAGCAGTTCTTC.

Concerning this clone: Relative to the germline gene, one junction end is altered; a read error may explain this. This chain uses TRBV7-7 with TRBJ1-4; D call uncertain. Germline CDR1 reads SSHAT; CDR2 reads FNYEAQ (reference sequence). The CDR3 loop spans 15 amino acids. The CDR3 sequence: CASSPFRGINEKLFF. The CDR3, as DNA: TGTGCTAGCAGCCCCTTCCGCGGCATTAATGAAAAACTGTTTTTT. The entire variable domain, with the rest obtained from reference TRBV7-7 and TRBJ1-4, is as follows: GAGVSQSPRYKVTKRGQDVTLRCDPISSHATLYWYQQALGQGPEFLTYFNYEAQPDKSGLPSDRFSAERPEGSISTLTIQRTEQRDSAMYRCASSPFRGINEKLFFGSGTQLSVL.

The chain joins TRBV5-6 to TRBJ1-1; unclear D gene. Germline CDR1 reads SGHDT; CDR2 reads YYEEEE. This CDR3 contains 12 residues. V dropped 4 bases and J dropped 10 bases, with 14 bases sitting between them. The CDR3 nucleotides are TGTGCCAGCAGCGTCGGACGAGGGAGAGCTTTCTTT. Protein product: CASSVGRGRAFF.

This clone was detected once. The chain is built from TRBV7-2 and TRBJ2-7; 8 nucleotides align to TRBD2. Germline CDR1 and CDR2: SGHTA and FQGNSA. The CDR3 is made up of 15 amino acids. The trim removed 6 bases at V and 1 base at J, leaving 8 bases unmatched. The CDR3 reads CASRLATSGSYEQYF. DNA of the CDR3: TGTGCCAGCAGGTTGGCTACTAGCGGTTCCTACGAGCAGTACTTC. The complete variable domain, with remaining parts taken from reference TRBV7-2 and TRBJ2-7, reads GAGVSQSPSNKVTEKGKDVELRCDPISGHTALYWYRQSLGQGLEFLIYFQGNSAPDKSGLPSDRFSAERTGGSVSTLTIQRTQQEDSAVYLCASRLATSGSYEQYFGPGTRLTVT.

This clone was found a few times. The chain carries TRBV19 and TRBJ2-7, with TRBD2 identical over 9 bases. The J segment lost 6 bases and the V segment lost 4 bases, leaving 7 bases of the junction unmatched. Germline V gives CDR1 LNHDA, CDR2 SQIVND (reference sequence). The CDR3 runs to 14 residues. The CDR3 region is CASSNSGRLGEQYF. DNA for the CDR3: TGTGCCAGTAGTAATAGCGGGAGACTGGGCGAGCAGTACTTC.

V usage is TRBV7-3 and J usage is TRBJ2-5; 7 positions agree with TRBD1. With 1 base clipped from V and 1 base from J, the junction kept 3 bases outside the gene matches. The CDR3 extends over 15 amino acids. Germline V CDR1 and CDR2: SGHTA, FQGTGA. The CDR3 here is CASSLRGTVQETQYF. Here the CDR3 DNA reads TGTGCCAGCAGCTTAAGGGGGACAGTCCAAGAGACCCAGTACTTC.

This clone has only one observation. This chain links TRBV6-5 with TRBJ2-7, with TRBD2 matching 9 bases. The CDR3 has 16 amino acids. Germline trimming cut 1 base from V and 4 bases from J; bases unmatched to any gene: 8. The germline CDR1 and CDR2 sequences are MNHEY and SVGAGI. CDR3 region: CASSYYLSGSVYEQYF. DNA for the CDR3: TGTGCCAGCAGTTACTACCTTAGCGGGAGTGTTTACGAGCAGTACTTC.

The chain recombines TRBV5-4 with TRBJ1-2, with 7 bases aligning to TRBD1. The CDR3 runs 16 residues. Germline values: CDR1 SGHNT, CDR2 YYREEE (reference sequence). The trim removed 5 bases at V and 2 bases at J, leaving 12 bases unmatched. The CDR3 here is CASRHDRVSANYGYTF. DNA for the CDR3: TGTGCCAGCAGGCATGACAGGGTTTCGGCGAACTATGGCTACACCTTC.